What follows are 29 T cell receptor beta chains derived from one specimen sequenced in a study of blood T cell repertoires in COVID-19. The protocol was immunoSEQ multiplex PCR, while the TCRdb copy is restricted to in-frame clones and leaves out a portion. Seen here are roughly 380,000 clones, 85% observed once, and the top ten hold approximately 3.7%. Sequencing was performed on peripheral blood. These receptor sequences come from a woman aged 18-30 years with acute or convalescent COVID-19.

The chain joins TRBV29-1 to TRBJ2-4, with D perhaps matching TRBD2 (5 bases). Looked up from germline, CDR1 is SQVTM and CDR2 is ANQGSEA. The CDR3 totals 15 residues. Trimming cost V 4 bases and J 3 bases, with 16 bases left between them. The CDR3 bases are TGCAGCGTTGGGATATCAGGACTCGGCAAAAACATTCAGTACTTC. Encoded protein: CSVGISGLGKNIQYF.

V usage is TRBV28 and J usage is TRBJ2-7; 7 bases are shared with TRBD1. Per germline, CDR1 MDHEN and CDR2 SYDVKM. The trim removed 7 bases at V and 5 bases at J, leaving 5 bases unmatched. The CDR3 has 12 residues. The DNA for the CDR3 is TGTGCCAGCACCACACAGGGGCACGAGCAGTACTTC. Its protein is CASTTQGHEQYF.

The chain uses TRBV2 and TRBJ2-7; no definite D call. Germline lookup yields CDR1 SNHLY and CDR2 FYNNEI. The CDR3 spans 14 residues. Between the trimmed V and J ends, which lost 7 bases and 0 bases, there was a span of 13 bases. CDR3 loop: CASTPWANSYEQYF. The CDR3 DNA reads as TGTGCCAGCACCCCTTGGGCAAACTCCTACGAGCAGTACTTC. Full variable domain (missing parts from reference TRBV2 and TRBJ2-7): EPEVTQTPSHQVTQMGQEVILRCVPISNHLYFYWYRQILGQKVEFLVSFYNNEISEKSEIFDDQFSVERPDGSNFTLKIRSTKLEDSAMYFCASTPWANSYEQYFGPGTRLTVT.

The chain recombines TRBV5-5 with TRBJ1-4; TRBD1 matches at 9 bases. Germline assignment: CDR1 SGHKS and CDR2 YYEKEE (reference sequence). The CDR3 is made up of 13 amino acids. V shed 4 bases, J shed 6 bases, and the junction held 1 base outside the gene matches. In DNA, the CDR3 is TGTGCCAGCAGCCGGACAGGGGATGAAAAACTGTTTTTT. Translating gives CASSRTGDEKLFF.

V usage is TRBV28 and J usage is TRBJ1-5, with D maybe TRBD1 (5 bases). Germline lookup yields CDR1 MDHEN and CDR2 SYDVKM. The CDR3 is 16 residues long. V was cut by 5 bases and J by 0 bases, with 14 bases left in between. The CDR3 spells CASSPHGADSNQPQHF. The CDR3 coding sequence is TGTGCCAGCAGTCCCCATGGGGCGGATAGCAATCAGCCCCAGCATTTT.

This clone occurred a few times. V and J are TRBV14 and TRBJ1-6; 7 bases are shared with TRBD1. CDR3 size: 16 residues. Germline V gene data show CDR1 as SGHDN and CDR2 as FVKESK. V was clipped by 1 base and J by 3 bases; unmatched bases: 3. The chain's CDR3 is CASSQGTGYYNSPLHF. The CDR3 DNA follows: TGTGCCAGCAGCCAAGGGACAGGCTACTATAATTCACCCCTCCACTTT.

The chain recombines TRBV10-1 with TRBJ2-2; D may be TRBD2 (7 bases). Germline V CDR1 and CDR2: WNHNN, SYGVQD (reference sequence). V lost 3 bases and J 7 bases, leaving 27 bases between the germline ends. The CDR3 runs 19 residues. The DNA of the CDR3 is TGCGCCAGCAGTGATGGAGTCGGGCGGGGGCCCCCCATCGGCGGGGAGCTGTTTTTT. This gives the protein CASSDGVGRGPPIGGELFF.

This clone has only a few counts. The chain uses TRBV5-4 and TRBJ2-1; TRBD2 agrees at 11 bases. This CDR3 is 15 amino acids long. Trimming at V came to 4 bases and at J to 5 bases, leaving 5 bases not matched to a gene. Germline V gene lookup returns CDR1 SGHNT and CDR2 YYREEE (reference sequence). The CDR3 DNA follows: TGTGCCAGCAGCCCCGGGACTAGCGGTAACAATGAGCAGTTCTTC. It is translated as CASSPGTSGNNEQFF.

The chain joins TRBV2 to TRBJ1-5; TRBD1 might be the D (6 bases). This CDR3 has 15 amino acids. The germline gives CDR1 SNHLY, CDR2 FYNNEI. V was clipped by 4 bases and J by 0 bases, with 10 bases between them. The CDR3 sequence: CASSADSNSNQPQHF. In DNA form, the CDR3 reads TGTGCCAGCAGTGCGGACAGCAATAGCAATCAGCCCCAGCATTTT.

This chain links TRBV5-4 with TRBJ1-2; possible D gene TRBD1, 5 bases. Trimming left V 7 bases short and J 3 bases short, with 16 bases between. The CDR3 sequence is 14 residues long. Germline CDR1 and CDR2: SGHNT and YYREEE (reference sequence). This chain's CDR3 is CASGPGGLDYGYTF. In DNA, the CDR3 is TGTGCCAGCGGCCCCGGGGGTCTAGACTATGGCTACACCTTC.

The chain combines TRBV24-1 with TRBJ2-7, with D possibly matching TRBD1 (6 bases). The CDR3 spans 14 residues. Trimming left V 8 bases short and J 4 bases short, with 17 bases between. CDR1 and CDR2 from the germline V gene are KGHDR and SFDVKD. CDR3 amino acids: CATMDSSSPYEQYF. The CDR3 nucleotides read TGTGCCACCATGGACAGTTCGAGTCCTTACGAGCAGTACTTC.

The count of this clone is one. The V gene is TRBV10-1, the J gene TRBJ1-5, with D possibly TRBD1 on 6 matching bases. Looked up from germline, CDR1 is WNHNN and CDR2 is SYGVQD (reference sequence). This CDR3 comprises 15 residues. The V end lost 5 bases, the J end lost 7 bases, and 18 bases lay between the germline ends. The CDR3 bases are TGCGCCAGCAGTACCGAGGGGGGGAAGTTGCAGCCCCAGCATTTT. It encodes CASSTEGGKLQPQHF.

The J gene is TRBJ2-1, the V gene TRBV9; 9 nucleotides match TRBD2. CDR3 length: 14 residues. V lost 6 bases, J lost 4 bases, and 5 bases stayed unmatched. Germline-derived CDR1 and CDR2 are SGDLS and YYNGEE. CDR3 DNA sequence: TGTGCCAGCAATTTAGCGGGAGCTTACAATGAGCAGTTCTTC. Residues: CASNLAGAYNEQFF.

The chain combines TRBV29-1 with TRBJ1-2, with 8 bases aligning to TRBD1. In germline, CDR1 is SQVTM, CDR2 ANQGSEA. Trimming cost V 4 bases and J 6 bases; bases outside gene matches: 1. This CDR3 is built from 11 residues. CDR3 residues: CSVGQGNGYTF. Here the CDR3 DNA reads TGCAGCGTTGGACAGGGGAATGGCTACACCTTC.

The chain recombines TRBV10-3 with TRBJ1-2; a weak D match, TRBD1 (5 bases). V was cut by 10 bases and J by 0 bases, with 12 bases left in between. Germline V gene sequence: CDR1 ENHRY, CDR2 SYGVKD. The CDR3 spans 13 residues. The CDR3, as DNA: TGTGCCACGGAGACAGTAGCTAACTATGGCTACACCTTC. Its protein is CATETVANYGYTF.

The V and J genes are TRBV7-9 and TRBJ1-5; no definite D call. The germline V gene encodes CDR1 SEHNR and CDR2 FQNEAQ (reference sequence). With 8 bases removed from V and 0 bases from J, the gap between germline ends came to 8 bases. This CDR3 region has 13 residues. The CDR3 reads CASVQDSNQPQHF. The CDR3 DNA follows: TGTGCCAGCGTCCAGGATAGCAATCAGCCCCAGCATTTT.

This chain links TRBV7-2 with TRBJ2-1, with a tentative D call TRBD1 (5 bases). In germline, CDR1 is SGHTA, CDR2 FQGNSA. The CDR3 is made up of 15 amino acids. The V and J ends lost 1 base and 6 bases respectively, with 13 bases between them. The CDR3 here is CASSLGGQYGNEQFF. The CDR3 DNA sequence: TGTGCCAGCAGCTTAGGGGGCCAATACGGCAATGAGCAGTTCTTC.

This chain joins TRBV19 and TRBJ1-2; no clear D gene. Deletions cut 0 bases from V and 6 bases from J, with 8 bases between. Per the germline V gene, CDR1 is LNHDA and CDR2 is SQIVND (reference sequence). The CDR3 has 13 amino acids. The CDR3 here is CASSIEGRHGYTF. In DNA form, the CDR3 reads TGTGCCAGTAGTATAGAGGGGAGGCATGGCTACACCTTC.

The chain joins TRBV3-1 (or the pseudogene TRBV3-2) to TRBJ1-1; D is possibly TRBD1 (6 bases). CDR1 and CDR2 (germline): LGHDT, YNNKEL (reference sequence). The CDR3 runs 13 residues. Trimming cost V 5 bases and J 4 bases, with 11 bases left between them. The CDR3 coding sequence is TGTGCCAGCAGCATGAACAGGGTCACTGAAGCTTTCTTT. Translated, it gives CASSMNRVTEAFF.

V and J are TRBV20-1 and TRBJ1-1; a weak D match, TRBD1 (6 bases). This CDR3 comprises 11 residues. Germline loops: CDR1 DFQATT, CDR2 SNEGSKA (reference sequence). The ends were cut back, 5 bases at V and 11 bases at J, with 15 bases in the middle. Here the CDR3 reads CSASQGKDAFF. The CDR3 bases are TGCAGTGCTTCACAGGGTAAAGACGCTTTCTTT.

The CDR3 DNA follows: TGTGCTAGTGGTTTGGACGGAGGGGGCCCCACAGATACGCAGTATTTT. This sequence encodes CASGLDGGGPTDTQYF. This chain uses TRBV12-5 with TRBJ2-3; maybe TRBD1 (7 bases). V dropped 1 base and J dropped 2 bases, with 13 bases sitting between them. The CDR3 runs 16 residues. Germline lookup yields CDR1 LGHNT and CDR2 FRNRAP.

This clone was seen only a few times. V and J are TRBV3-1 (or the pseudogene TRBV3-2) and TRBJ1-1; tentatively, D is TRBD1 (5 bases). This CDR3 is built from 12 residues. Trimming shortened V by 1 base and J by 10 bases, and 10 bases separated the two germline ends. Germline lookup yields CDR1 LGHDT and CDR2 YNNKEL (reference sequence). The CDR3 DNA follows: TGTGCCAGCAGCCAAGGGGGACTTCGAGCTTTCTTT. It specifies CASSQGGLRAFF.

CDR3 bases: TGTGCCAGCAGTATCAGCGCGAACACCGGGGAGCTGTTTTTT. Protein product: CASSISANTGELFF. V is TRBV6-2 or TRBV6-3 and J is TRBJ2-2, with D unresolved. This CDR3 spans 14 amino acids. Germline-derived CDR1 and CDR2 are MNHEY and SVGEGT. Trimming cost V 5 bases and J 0 bases, with 7 bases left between them.

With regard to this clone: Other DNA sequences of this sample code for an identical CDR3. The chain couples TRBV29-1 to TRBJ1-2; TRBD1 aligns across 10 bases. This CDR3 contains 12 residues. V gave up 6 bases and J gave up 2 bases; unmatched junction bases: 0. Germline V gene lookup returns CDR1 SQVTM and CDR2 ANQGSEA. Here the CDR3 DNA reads TGCAGCGTGGGACAGGGGAACTATGGCTACACCTTC. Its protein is CSVGQGNYGYTF. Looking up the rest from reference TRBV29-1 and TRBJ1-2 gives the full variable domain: SAVISQKPSRDICQRGTSLTIQCQVDSQVTMMFWYRQQPGQSLTLIATANQGSEATYESGFVIDKFPISRPNLTFSTLTVSNMSPEDSSIYLCSVGQGNYGYTFGSGTRLTVV.

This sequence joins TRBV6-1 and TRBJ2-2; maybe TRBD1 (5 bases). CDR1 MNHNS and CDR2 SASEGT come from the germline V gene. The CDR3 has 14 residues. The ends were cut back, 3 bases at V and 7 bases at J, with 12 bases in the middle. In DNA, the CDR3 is TGTGCCAGCAGTGATGAAGGGGCGTTCGGGGAGCTGTTTTTT. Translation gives CASSDEGAFGELFF.

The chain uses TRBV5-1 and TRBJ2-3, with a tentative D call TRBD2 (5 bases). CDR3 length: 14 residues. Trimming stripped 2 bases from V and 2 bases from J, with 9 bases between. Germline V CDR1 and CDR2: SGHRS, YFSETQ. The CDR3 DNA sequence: TGCGCCAGCAGCTTAAGCGGAATCACAGATACGCAGTATTTT. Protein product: CASSLSGITDTQYF.

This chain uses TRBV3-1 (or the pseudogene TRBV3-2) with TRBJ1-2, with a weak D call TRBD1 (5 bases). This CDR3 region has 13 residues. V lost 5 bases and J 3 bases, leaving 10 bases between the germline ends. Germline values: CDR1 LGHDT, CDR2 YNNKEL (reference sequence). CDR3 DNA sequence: TGTGCCAGCAGCGAGGACAAGCACTATGGCTACACCTTC. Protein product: CASSEDKHYGYTF.

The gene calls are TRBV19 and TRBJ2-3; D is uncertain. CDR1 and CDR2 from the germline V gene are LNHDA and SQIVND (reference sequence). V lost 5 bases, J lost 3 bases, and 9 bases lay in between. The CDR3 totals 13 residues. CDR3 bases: TGTGCCAGTAGTCCCCCGGGTACAGATACGCAGTATTTT. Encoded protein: CASSPPGTDTQYF.

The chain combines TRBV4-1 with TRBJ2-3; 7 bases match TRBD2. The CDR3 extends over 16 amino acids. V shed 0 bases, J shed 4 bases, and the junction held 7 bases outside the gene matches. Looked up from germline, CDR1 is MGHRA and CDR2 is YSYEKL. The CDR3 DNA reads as TGCGCCAGCAGCCAAGATTGGCGCGGGAGTGCAGATACGCAGTATTTT. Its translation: CASSQDWRGSADTQYF.